These 16 T cell receptor beta chains originate from one sample sequenced in a study of blood T cell repertoires in COVID-19. Clones were read by immunoSEQ multiplex PCR, and TCRdb kept only the in-frame ones, dropping some. Here the sample spans under 250,000 clones, around 82% being singletons. Sequencing was done on a sample of peripheral blood. These receptors all come from a woman in her 70s with acute or convalescent COVID-19.

This clone was recorded once. CDR3 loop: CASSYSRTSVTGELFF. In nucleotides, the CDR3 is TGTGCCAGCAGCTACTCAAGGACTAGCGTCACCGGGGAGCTGTTTTTT. The chain combines TRBV11-2 with TRBJ2-2; 9 nucleotides agree with TRBD2. Trimming cost V 4 bases and J 4 bases; bases outside gene matches: 7. This CDR3 is built from 16 residues. Per germline, CDR1 SGHAT and CDR2 FQNNGV.

This sequence joins TRBV24-1 and TRBJ2-7; 8 nucleotides match TRBD2. This CDR3 has 16 amino acids. Germline V lookup: CDR1 KGHDR, CDR2 SFDVKD. The trim removed 4 bases at V and 3 bases at J, leaving 10 bases unmatched. CDR3 amino acids: CATSDGGPGGLYEQYF. DNA of the CDR3: TGTGCCACCAGTGACGGCGGTCCGGGAGGGCTCTACGAGCAGTACTTC.

The chain joins TRBV2 to TRBJ2-3, with D maybe TRBD2 (5 bases). Trimming pared 7 bases from V and 3 bases from J, leaving 11 bases between. Germline loops: CDR1 SNHLY, CDR2 FYNNEI. The CDR3 runs to 13 residues. This CDR3 is CASTLTTTDTQYF. The CDR3 bases are TGTGCCAGCACTCTGACTACTACAGATACGCAGTATTTT.

This sequence joins TRBV28 and TRBJ2-1, with D perhaps matching TRBD2 (5 bases). CDR1 and CDR2 from the germline V gene are MDHEN and SYDVKM. The CDR3 contains 14 residues. V gave up 3 bases and J gave up 4 bases, with 10 bases separating them. The CDR3 region has the DNA TGTGCCAGCAGTTTCAGGTCGGGGTACAATGAGCAGTTCTTC. Translated, it gives CASSFRSGYNEQFF.

Of note for this clone: Other DNA sequences in the same sample also yield this CDR3. In DNA form, the CDR3 reads TGTGCCAGCAGTGAGGGCCTAGCGGGAGCCGATGAGCAGTTCTTC. Its protein is CASSEGLAGADEQFF. The chain links TRBV2 to TRBJ2-1; 10 bases line up with TRBD2. V lost 3 bases to trimming and J lost 8 bases; unmatched junction nucleotides: 7. This CDR3 region has 15 residues. Germline CDR1 reads SNHLY; CDR2 reads FYNNEI.

This clone was detected only a few times. The rearrangement joins TRBV11-2 to TRBJ1-3; 7 bases fit TRBD1. CDR1 and CDR2 from the germline V gene are SGHAT and FQNNGV. The ends lost 5 bases at V and 0 bases at J; junction bases unmatched: 4. This CDR3 contains 15 residues. The CDR3 reads CASSLGTDSGNTIYF. CDR3 nucleotide sequence: TGTGCCAGCAGCCTGGGGACAGACTCTGGAAACACCATATATTTT.

CDR3 protein: CASSAQIYTEGTDTQYF. The CDR3 nucleotides are TGTGCCAGCAGCGCGCAGATATACACGGAGGGCACAGATACGCAGTATTTT. The chain links TRBV9 to TRBJ2-3; D is possibly TRBD2 (5 bases). The V and J ends lost 3 bases and 1 base respectively, with 18 bases between them. CDR3 length: 17 residues. The germline V gene encodes CDR1 SGDLS and CDR2 YYNGEE. Full variable domain (remainder filled in from reference TRBV9 and TRBJ2-3): DSGVTQTPKHLITATGQRVTLRCSPRSGDLSVYWYQQSLDQGLQFLIQYYNGEERAKGNILERFSAQQFPDLHSELNLSSLELGDSALYFCASSAQIYTEGTDTQYFGPGTRLTVL.

This clone was counted only a few times. J is TRBJ1-2 and V is TRBV18; 7 bases line up with TRBD1. V shed 5 bases, J shed 4 bases, and the junction held 4 bases outside the gene matches. This CDR3 is built from 13 residues. Germline V gives CDR1 KGHSH, CDR2 LQKENI. CDR3 amino acids: CASSIDRVYGYTF. The DNA of the CDR3 is TGTGCCAGCTCAATAGACAGGGTCTATGGCTACACCTTC.

V is TRBV10-3 and J is TRBJ2-7; perhaps TRBD2 as D (6 bases). There are 11 residues in the CDR3. CDR1 ENHRY and CDR2 SYGVKD come from the germline V gene. The V gene lost 8 bases and the J gene lost 5 bases, with 10 bases spanning the gap. The CDR3 DNA sequence: TGTGCCATCGGAGGGTTAGACGAGCAGTACTTC. The encoded protein is CAIGGLDEQYF.

The chain is built from TRBV7-3 and TRBJ2-5; 8 positions match TRBD2. Per germline, CDR1 SGHTA and CDR2 FQGTGA. CDR3 size: 15 residues. V lost 5 bases to trimming and J lost 2 bases; unmatched junction nucleotides: 7. The DNA of the CDR3 is TGTGCCAGCAGCCGCGGAGCGGGGGTACAAGAGACCCAGTACTTC. Protein sequence: CASSRGAGVQETQYF.

The rearrangement links TRBV27 to TRBJ1-1; tentative D call: TRBD1 (6 bases). With 4 bases removed from V and 3 bases from J, the gap between germline ends came to 9 bases. Germline assignment: CDR1 MNHEY and CDR2 SMNVEV (reference sequence). The CDR3 loop spans 13 amino acids. CDR3 nucleotide sequence: TGTGCCAGCAGTTCCCCAGGGGACACTGAAGCTTTCTTT. Amino acid sequence: CASSSPGDTEAFF.

The chain links TRBV18 to TRBJ2-5, with D possibly being TRBD2 (6 bases). Looked up from germline, CDR1 is KGHSH and CDR2 is LQKENI. The CDR3 has 10 amino acids. Trimming shortened V by 8 bases and J by 5 bases, and 6 bases separated the two germline ends. CDR3 residues: CASREETQYF. The CDR3 region has the DNA TGTGCCAGCCGGGAGGAGACCCAGTACTTC.

The rearrangement joins TRBV30 to TRBJ2-7, with a possible D match to TRBD1 (7 bases). Trimming left V 4 bases short and J 9 bases short, with 16 bases between. Germline CDR1 reads GTSNPN; CDR2 reads SVGIG (reference sequence). The CDR3 has 12 amino acids. CDR3 amino acids: CAWTPGGNVQYF. CDR3 nucleotide sequence: TGTGCCTGGACCCCAGGGGGGAATGTGCAGTACTTC.

The chain recombines TRBV27 with TRBJ2-7, with 8 bases aligning to TRBD1. Trimming removed 5 bases from V and 6 bases from J; junction bases left unmatched: 9. The germline CDR1 and CDR2 sequences are MNHEY and SMNVEV (reference sequence). CDR3 length: 14 amino acids. The CDR3 spells CASSPRTGRSEQYF. In DNA form, the CDR3 reads TGTGCCAGCAGTCCCCGGACAGGGAGGTCCGAGCAGTACTTC.

The rearrangement joins TRBV28 to TRBJ1-4; TRBD1 aligns across 8 bases. Looked up from germline, CDR1 is MDHEN and CDR2 is SYDVKM. CDR3 length: 18 amino acids. After removal of 4 bases from V and 8 bases from J, the junction contained 18 bases not matched to a gene. The DNA for the CDR3 is TGTGCCAGCAGTTCCTTCGGACAGGGAGGTCAGGTTAGGGAAAAACTGTTTTTT. Protein: CASSSFGQGGQVREKLFF.

The rearrangement joins TRBV28 to TRBJ1-6; D is possibly TRBD1 (6 bases). V lost 4 bases and J 8 bases, leaving 15 bases between the germline ends. The CDR3 totals 15 residues. The germline V gene has CDR1 MDHEN and CDR2 SYDVKM. The CDR3 region is CASSSSQGGHSPLHF. CDR3 DNA sequence: TGTGCCAGCAGTTCCTCACAGGGTGGTCATTCACCCCTCCACTTT. The full variable domain, rest sourced from reference TRBV28 and TRBJ1-6, is DVKVTQSSRYLVKRTGEKVFLECVQDMDHENMFWYRQDPGLGLRLIYFSYDVKMKEKGDIPEGYSVSREKKERFSLILESASTNQTSMYLCASSSSQGGHSPLHFGNGTRLTVT.